Listed below are T cell receptor beta chains from one sample, sequenced in a study of T-cell memory formation after mild COVID-19. TCRdb reprocessed the 5' RACE reads with MiXCR, giving one entry per CDR3 protein. The sample lists a few hundred thousand distinct CDR3 sequences, more than 15% occurring once. Specimen: PBMCs or a T cell subset sorted from them (not recorded which). All receptors come from a man between 18 and 29 years old who had mild COVID-19 (a few samples of this study predate the infection). Cell type and time point are not known. Both conserved end residues are part of each CDR3. Fields, in order: V gene, D gene, clone size, J gene, CDR3 protein, CDR3 DNA. A D gene is named only where the DNA matches it firmly. The size of a clone is reported for some rows only, either as once, few or many, or as a class for expanded clones.

v_gene: TRBV5-1; d_gene: -; abundance: few; j_gene: TRBJ2-1; CDR3aa: CASSLTQPRSYNEQFF; CDR3nt: TGCGCCAGCAGCTTGACACAGCCCCGCTCCTACAATGAGCAGTTCTTC
v_gene: TRBV4-1; d_gene: TRBD1; abundance: few; j_gene: TRBJ1-2; CDR3aa: CASSPGDRAYGYTF; CDR3nt: TGCGCCAGCAGCCCCGGGGACAGGGCTTACGGCTACACCTTC
v_gene: TRBV11-2; d_gene: TRBD2; abundance: -; j_gene: TRBJ2-2; CDR3aa: CASSLGPASGERGELFF; CDR3nt: TGTGCCAGCAGCTTAGGTCCGGCTAGCGGGGAACGGGGGGAGCTGTTTTTT
v_gene: TRBV4-3; d_gene: -; abundance: -; j_gene: TRBJ1-3; CDR3aa: CASSQDYGSSGNTIYF; CDR3nt: TGCGCCAGCAGCCAAGATTATGGGAGCTCTGGAAACACCATATATTTT
v_gene: TRBV7-2; d_gene: -; abundance: many; j_gene: TRBJ2-3; CDR3aa: CASSLGVQRGTTDTQYF; CDR3nt: TGTGCCAGCAGCTTAGGGGTCCAACGGGGCACCACAGATACGCAGTATTTT
v_gene: TRBV6-2/TRBV6-3; d_gene: TRBD1; abundance: many; j_gene: TRBJ2-5; CDR3aa: CASSYETGAYQETQYF; CDR3nt: TGTGCCAGCAGTTACGAGACAGGGGCCTACCAAGAGACCCAGTACTTC
v_gene: TRBV4-2; d_gene: TRBD1; abundance: few; j_gene: TRBJ2-2; CDR3aa: CASSATGTGTYKHANTGELFF; CDR3nt: TGTGCCAGCAGCGCAACCGGGACAGGGACTTATAAACACGCGAACACCGGGGAGCTGTTTTTT
v_gene: TRBV5-1; d_gene: -; abundance: few; j_gene: TRBJ2-2; CDR3aa: CASRWGGADTGELFF; CDR3nt: TGCGCCAGCAGATGGGGGGGCGCCGACACCGGGGAGCTGTTTTTT
v_gene: TRBV6-6; d_gene: TRBD1; abundance: few; j_gene: TRBJ2-7; CDR3aa: CASSPGTGGEQYF; CDR3nt: TGTGCCAGCAGTCCGGGGACAGGGGGCGAGCAGTACTTC
v_gene: TRBV9; d_gene: TRBD1; abundance: few; j_gene: TRBJ1-4; CDR3aa: CASSGQGAGEKLFF; CDR3nt: TGTGCCAGCAGCGGACAGGGGGCCGGTGAAAAACTGTTTTTT
v_gene: TRBV4-3; d_gene: -; abundance: many; j_gene: TRBJ1-6; CDR3aa: CASSQDGGNSPLHF; CDR3nt: TGCGCCAGCAGCCAAGATGGGGGGAATTCACCCCTCCACTTT
v_gene: TRBV7-2; d_gene: TRBD1; abundance: -; j_gene: TRBJ2-2; CDR3aa: CASSLGQGMNTGELFF; CDR3nt: TGTGCCAGCAGCCTCGGACAGGGCATGAACACCGGGGAGCTGTTTTTT
v_gene: TRBV28; d_gene: -; abundance: -; j_gene: TRBJ2-4; CDR3aa: CASSRGGTLAKNIQYF; CDR3nt: TGTGCCAGCAGTAGGGGGGGGACCCTAGCCAAAAACATTCAGTACTTC
v_gene: TRBV4-2; d_gene: -; abundance: many; j_gene: TRBJ2-7; CDR3aa: CASSQGTREGGSGEQYF; CDR3nt: TGTGCCAGCAGCCAAGGAACCCGAGAGGGAGGTTCAGGAGAGCAGTACTTC
v_gene: TRBV3-1; d_gene: -; abundance: -; j_gene: TRBJ1-2; CDR3aa: CASSQDVGTYGYTF; CDR3nt: TGTGCCAGCAGCCAAGACGTGGGAACCTATGGCTACACCTTC
v_gene: TRBV27; d_gene: -; abundance: -; j_gene: TRBJ2-6; CDR3aa: CASSAQRAGANVLTF; CDR3nt: TGTGCCAGCAGTGCCCAGAGGGCTGGGGCCAACGTCCTGACTTTC
v_gene: TRBV12-3/TRBV12-4; d_gene: -; abundance: -; j_gene: TRBJ2-6; CDR3aa: CASMRGANVLTF; CDR3nt: TGTGCCAGCATGAGGGGGGCCAACGTCCTGACTTTC
v_gene: TRBV5-5; d_gene: TRBD2; abundance: many; j_gene: TRBJ2-1; CDR3aa: CASSLASGGYNEQFF; CDR3nt: TGTGCCAGCAGCTTGGCTAGCGGGGGCTACAATGAGCAGTTCTTC
v_gene: TRBV20-1; d_gene: TRBD2; abundance: few; j_gene: TRBJ2-5; CDR3aa: CSARTASGVWETQYF; CDR3nt: TGCAGTGCAAGGACGGCTAGCGGGGTTTGGGAGACCCAGTACTTC
v_gene: TRBV7-9; d_gene: TRBD1; abundance: -; j_gene: TRBJ1-2; CDR3aa: CASSLRPTRTGGLLGYGYTF; CDR3nt: TGTGCCAGCAGCCTGCGACCTACAAGGACAGGGGGCCTTCTTGGCTATGGCTACACCTTC
v_gene: TRBV7-3; d_gene: -; abundance: -; j_gene: TRBJ2-1; CDR3aa: CASSLSGGTLSYNEQFF; CDR3nt: TGTGCCAGCAGCTTAAGCGGAGGGACACTGTCCTACAATGAGCAGTTCTTC
v_gene: TRBV7-9; d_gene: -; abundance: -; j_gene: TRBJ1-1; CDR3aa: CASSVGQGSTEAFF; CDR3nt: TGTGCCAGCAGCGTGGGTCAGGGGTCCACTGAAGCTTTCTTT
v_gene: TRBV4-3; d_gene: -; abundance: -; j_gene: TRBJ2-5; CDR3aa: CASSQDGGSGTQYF; CDR3nt: TGCGCCAGCAGCCAAGATGGGGGAAGCGGGACCCAGTACTTC
v_gene: TRBV7-9; d_gene: TRBD1; abundance: few; j_gene: TRBJ1-1; CDR3aa: CASGDRGDTEAFF; CDR3nt: TGTGCCAGCGGGGACAGGGGGGACACTGAAGCTTTCTTT
v_gene: TRBV10-2; d_gene: -; abundance: -; j_gene: TRBJ1-2; CDR3aa: CASSESTGVGGYTF; CDR3nt: TGCGCCAGCAGTGAGTCGACAGGAGTTGGGGGCTACACCTTC
v_gene: TRBV5-1; d_gene: TRBD1; abundance: few; j_gene: TRBJ2-7; CDR3aa: CASLTGSYEQYF; CDR3nt: TGCGCCAGCTTGACAGGGTCCTACGAGCAGTACTTC
v_gene: TRBV4-1; d_gene: TRBD1; abundance: few; j_gene: TRBJ1-2; CDR3aa: CASSRVPVDRVGGYTF; CDR3nt: TGCGCCAGCAGCCGAGTCCCCGTGGACAGGGTTGGTGGCTACACCTTC
v_gene: TRBV7-6; d_gene: -; abundance: -; j_gene: TRBJ1-1; CDR3aa: CASSLGPDGNTEAFF; CDR3nt: TGTGCCAGCAGCTTAGGTCCCGACGGGAACACTGAAGCTTTCTTT
v_gene: TRBV7-3; d_gene: TRBD1; abundance: few; j_gene: TRBJ2-5; CDR3aa: CASSMTGAPETQYF; CDR3nt: TGTGCCAGCAGCATGACAGGGGCCCCAGAGACCCAGTACTTC
v_gene: TRBV7-2; d_gene: -; abundance: few; j_gene: TRBJ2-3; CDR3aa: CASSLDLSGGTQYF; CDR3nt: TGTGCCAGCAGCCTTGACCTTTCCGGGGGTACGCAGTATTTT
v_gene: TRBV4-2; d_gene: -; abundance: few; j_gene: TRBJ2-3; CDR3aa: CASSQEELVSSTDTQYF; CDR3nt: TGTGCCAGCAGCCAAGAGGAACTTGTCTCTAGCACAGATACGCAGTATTTT
v_gene: TRBV19; d_gene: -; abundance: few; j_gene: TRBJ2-7; CDR3aa: CASRGTGAYEQYF; CDR3nt: TGTGCCAGTAGGGGAACGGGGGCGTACGAGCAGTACTTC
v_gene: TRBV20-1; d_gene: TRBD1; abundance: many; j_gene: TRBJ1-2; CDR3aa: CSATDRGYGYTF; CDR3nt: TGCAGTGCCACGGACAGGGGCTATGGCTACACCTTC
v_gene: TRBV12-3/TRBV12-4; d_gene: TRBD2; abundance: few; j_gene: TRBJ2-7; CDR3aa: CASSGQRGGREQYF; CDR3nt: TGTGCCAGCAGTGGCCAGCGGGGGGGCCGCGAGCAGTACTTC
v_gene: TRBV6-5; d_gene: TRBD2; abundance: few; j_gene: TRBJ2-5; CDR3aa: CASSEPGLAEETQYF; CDR3nt: TGTGCCAGCAGTGAACCGGGACTAGCGGAAGAGACCCAGTACTTC
v_gene: TRBV20-1; d_gene: -; abundance: -; j_gene: TRBJ2-1; CDR3aa: CSASSHSSYNEQFF; CDR3nt: TGCAGTGCTAGTAGCCATAGCTCCTACAATGAGCAGTTCTTC
v_gene: TRBV6-5; d_gene: TRBD1; abundance: few; j_gene: TRBJ1-2; CDR3aa: CASQPGQGQYYGYTF; CDR3nt: TGTGCCTCACAGCCGGGACAGGGTCAATACTATGGCTACACCTTC
v_gene: TRBV11-2; d_gene: -; abundance: -; j_gene: TRBJ2-7; CDR3aa: CASSLDPGYEQYF; CDR3nt: TGTGCCAGCAGCTTAGATCCAGGATACGAGCAGTACTTC